The 21 T cell receptor beta chains reported below all come from one sample, sequenced in a study of siplizumab effects on memory and regulatory T cells. Data came from immunoSEQ multiplex PCR; TCRdb stores just in-frame clones and leaves some out. The sample shows 85,000 to 130,000 clones, 90% to 95% of them seen only once. Sequencing used Tregs sorted from blood. Receptors were obtained from a human donor in good health.

The chain employs TRBV5-1 and TRBJ1-4, with a weak D call TRBD1 (6 bases). Germline V gene sequence: CDR1 SGHRS, CDR2 YFSETQ. Trimming left V 2 bases short and J 3 bases short, with 8 bases between. The CDR3 runs to 14 residues. DNA for the CDR3: TGCGCCAGCAGCTTACAGGGACCTAATGAAAAACTGTTTTTT. It translates to CASSLQGPNEKLFF.

V usage is TRBV15 and J usage is TRBJ1-3, with unresolved D. The V gene lost 9 bases and the J gene lost 0 bases, with 9 bases spanning the gap. The CDR3 covers 13 residues. The germline V gene encodes CDR1 LNHNV and CDR2 YYDKDF (reference sequence). CDR3 nucleotide sequence: TGTGCCACAACAGAGATCTCTGGAAACACCATATATTTT. The encoded protein is CATTEISGNTIYF.

This rearrangement joins TRBV5-1 to TRBJ2-3, with D tentatively TRBD1 (5 bases). CDR3 length: 15 residues. V lost 4 bases and J lost 4, with 16 bases in between. Germline CDR1 is SGHRS and CDR2 is YFSETQ. CDR3 sequence: CASSGVGQGADTQYF. CDR3 sequence (DNA): TGCGCCAGCAGCGGGGTTGGGCAGGGCGCAGATACGCAGTATTTT.

The gene calls are TRBV18 and TRBJ2-5; 7 nucleotides line up with TRBD2. Germline CDR1 KGHSH, CDR2 LQKENI. This CDR3 contains 16 residues. The V gene end was trimmed by 4 bases and the J gene end by 2 bases; junction bases not matched to a gene: 10. The CDR3 DNA sequence: TGTGCCAGCTCACGCTATATCCCTAGCGGACAAGAGACCCAGTACTTC. The encoded protein is CASSRYIPSGQETQYF.

The chain employs TRBV6-1 and TRBJ2-1; possibly TRBD1 for D (6 bases). The CDR3 totals 13 residues. Per germline, CDR1 MNHNS and CDR2 SASEGT. Between the trimmed V and J ends, which lost 8 bases and 13 bases, there was a span of 21 bases. The CDR3 is CASSRDTLQGQFF. The CDR3 DNA sequence: TGTGCCAGCTCCAGGGACACCCTGCAGGGACAGTTCTTC.

The rearrangement links TRBV29-1 to TRBJ1-1, with 7 bases identical to TRBD1. CDR3 length: 11 amino acids. Germline-derived CDR1 and CDR2 are SQVTM and ANQGSEA. V trimming: 6 bases; J trimming: 5 bases; junction bases outside the gene matches: 3. In nucleotides, the CDR3 is TGCAGCGTAATGACAGGGACTGAAGCTTTCTTT. Its translation: CSVMTGTEAFF.

This rearrangement joins TRBV12-5 to TRBJ2-2; D call uncertain. The germline V and J ends were trimmed by 2 bases and 2 bases, with 12 bases remaining between them. The CDR3 extends over 16 amino acids. Germline V CDR1 and CDR2: LGHNT, FRNRAP. CDR3 amino acids: CASGLRDGHNTGELFF. CDR3 DNA: TGTGCTAGTGGTTTGCGTGACGGCCATAACACCGGGGAGCTGTTTTTT.

The chain is built from TRBV15 and TRBJ1-4, with 7 bases identical to TRBD1. Losses at the gene ends were 5 bases for V and 3 bases for J; bases not matched to a gene: 9. The CDR3 spans 16 residues. Germline V gives CDR1 LNHNV, CDR2 YYDKDF (reference sequence). The CDR3 loop reads CATSGRDRDSNEKLFF. CDR3 sequence (DNA): TGTGCCACCAGCGGAAGAGACAGGGACTCTAATGAAAAACTGTTTTTT.

This clone was counted a single time. This chain uses TRBV28 with TRBJ2-1; D uncertain. The germline V gene encodes CDR1 MDHEN and CDR2 SYDVKM. This CDR3 is built from 15 residues. Trimming pared 6 bases from V and 0 bases from J, leaving 12 bases between. The CDR3 nucleotides read TGTGCCAGCAGCTACCCAGCAGGCTCCTACAATGAGCAGTTCTTC. Protein product: CASSYPAGSYNEQFF. Full variable domain (outside the CDR3, taken from reference TRBV28 and TRBJ2-1): DVKVTQSSRYLVKRTGEKVFLECVQDMDHENMFWYRQDPGLGLRLIYFSYDVKMKEKGDIPEGYSVSREKKERFSLILESASTNQTSMYLCASSYPAGSYNEQFFGPGTRLTVL.

The rearrangement uses TRBV5-1 and TRBJ2-7; D is possibly TRBD2 (6 bases). This CDR3 comprises 14 residues. The V end lost 4 bases, the J end lost 4 bases, and 15 bases lay between the germline ends. The germline V gene encodes CDR1 SGHRS and CDR2 YFSETQ. Written as DNA, the CDR3 is TGCGCCAGCAGCACGGTCGGGACTGCTTACGAGCAGTACTTC. This sequence encodes CASSTVGTAYEQYF.

The chain links TRBV6-1 to TRBJ2-2, with D possibly matching TRBD1 (5 bases). Trimming cost V 3 bases and J 5 bases, with 10 bases left between them. Germline CDR1 and CDR2: MNHNS and SASEGT. This CDR3 has 14 amino acids. The CDR3 region has the DNA TGTGCCAGCAGTGATAGGGGCGGTACCGGGGAGCTGTTTTTT. Translated, it gives CASSDRGGTGELFF.

CDR3 region: CASSPRVIMNTEAFF. The CDR3 DNA reads as TGTGCCAGCTCACCCAGGGTAATCATGAACACTGAAGCTTTCTTT. The chain recombines TRBV18 with TRBJ1-1; tentative D call: TRBD1 (5 bases). The CDR3 sequence is 15 residues long. Trimming stripped 3 bases from V and 0 bases from J, with 11 bases between. In germline, CDR1 is KGHSH, CDR2 LQKENI. The variable domain in full, completed from reference TRBV18 and TRBJ1-1, reads NAGVMQNPRHLVRRRGQEARLRCSPMKGHSHVYWYRQLPEEGLKFMVYLQKENIIDESGMPKERFSAEFPKEGPSILRIQQVVRGDSAAYFCASSPRVIMNTEAFFGQGTRLTVV.

This chain links TRBV29-1 with TRBJ2-5; 8 bases fit TRBD2. Germline V gene lookup returns CDR1 SQVTM and CDR2 ANQGSEA. CDR3 size: 13 residues. The ends lost 1 base at V and 4 bases at J; junction bases unmatched: 2. The chain's CDR3 is CSVEALAAETQYF. In nucleotides, the CDR3 is TGCAGCGTTGAAGCACTAGCGGCAGAGACCCAGTACTTC.

The V gene is TRBV5-1, the J gene TRBJ2-4; the D gene is possibly TRBD2 (5 bases). V lost 4 bases and J lost 2, with 34 bases in between. The V gene's germline CDR1 is SGHRS and CDR2 YFSETQ. This CDR3 spans 22 amino acids. The CDR3 bases are TGCGCCAGCAGCCGAAACGACGCGTTTATGACCAAAAAACTAGTACCCAAAAACATTCAGTACTTC. This gives the protein CASSRNDAFMTKKLVPKNIQYF.

This clone was observed a few times. The gene calls are TRBV6-4 and TRBJ2-7, with D unclear. V dropped 5 bases and J dropped 1 base, with 12 bases sitting between them. This CDR3 is 14 amino acids long. Germline assignment: CDR1 MRHNA and CDR2 SNTAGT. In nucleotides, the CDR3 is TGTGCCAGCAGTCTCCAGGCTGGGTCCTACGAGCAGTACTTC. Translated: CASSLQAGSYEQYF.

A few counts support this clone. The chain recombines TRBV29-1 with TRBJ1-1; 7 nucleotides match TRBD1. The CDR3 is 13 residues long. CDR1 is SQVTM and CDR2 is ANQGSEA in the germline V gene. With 5 bases clipped from V and 0 bases from J, the junction kept 3 bases outside the gene matches. The CDR3 protein is CSVWDRLNTEAFF. The CDR3 coding sequence is TGCAGCGTTTGGGACAGACTGAACACTGAAGCTTTCTTT.

The rearrangement uses TRBV6-6 and TRBJ2-1, with D perhaps being TRBD1 or TRBD2 (6 bases each). V lost 2 bases and J 0 bases, leaving 11 bases between the germline ends. The CDR3 extends over 16 amino acids. Germline-derived CDR1 and CDR2 are MNHNY and SVGAGI (reference sequence). The CDR3 loop is CASSYRTAGSYNEQFF. The CDR3 DNA reads TGTGCCAGCAGTTACCGGACAGCGGGCTCCTACAATGAGCAGTTCTTC.

This clone was seen just once. The rearrangement links TRBV7-3 to TRBJ2-3; 11 nucleotides match TRBD2. Germline CDR1 SGHTA, CDR2 FQGTGA. The CDR3 consists of 15 residues. J gave up 3 bases and V 5 bases, and 4 bases lay outside the gene matches. The CDR3 reads CASSLSSGRTDTQYF. The CDR3 bases are TGTGCCAGCAGCCTATCTAGCGGGAGGACAGATACGCAGTATTTT.

This clone has only a few counts. The chain has TRBV2 and TRBJ1-5; 8 nucleotides align to TRBD1. Germline V gene sequence: CDR1 SNHLY, CDR2 FYNNEI. The CDR3 runs 15 residues. The V and J ends lost 6 bases and 3 bases, in that order; junction bases with no gene match: 7. DNA of the CDR3: TGTGCCAGCAGAAGAGACAGGGGAGACAATCAGCCCCAGCATTTT. Protein product: CASRRDRGDNQPQHF.

This chain links TRBV5-1 with TRBJ1-2, with D tentatively TRBD1 (5 bases). CDR1 and CDR2 from the germline V gene are SGHRS and YFSETQ. The CDR3 consists of 12 residues. Trimming removed 1 base at V and 12 bases at J, with 13 bases between. The CDR3 is CASSLNRQDNTF. The CDR3 DNA follows: TGCGCCAGCAGCTTGAACAGGCAGGACAACACCTTC.

V gene TRBV28 combines with J gene TRBJ2-1, with 8 bases lining up with TRBD2. CDR3 length: 13 residues. The V gene's germline CDR1 is MDHEN and CDR2 SYDVKM. V lost 3 bases, J lost 14 bases, and 9 bases stayed unmatched. The CDR3 nucleotides are TGTGCCAGCAGTTTCGCGAGTTATAGCGGGAAGTTCTTC. It specifies CASSFASYSGKFF.